This TCR beta chain emerged from a study of blood T cell repertoires in COVID-19. Those enrolled, adults aged 18 to 89 years, came from some 25 US areas. Trimming cost V 3 bases and J 7 bases, with 6 bases left between them. This CDR3 region has 10 residues. The V gene's germline CDR1 is SQVTM and CDR2 ANQGSEA. The protocol was immunoSEQ multiplex PCR, while the TCRdb copy is restricted to in-frame clones and leaves out a portion. The table has some 430,000 clones, 90% seen once; the top ten hold about 0.63%. This sequence originates from a man aged 18 to 29 who had recovered from COVID-19. Sequenced input: PBMCs or T cells enriched from blood (not recorded which). The chain is built from TRBV29-1 and TRBJ1-2, with D unresolved. The CDR3: CSVDGSGYTF. As DNA, the CDR3 is TGCAGCGTTGACGGGAGTGGCTACACCTTC.